The rows below give T cell receptor beta chains drawn from one sample of a study. MiXCR was run by TCRdb on the 5' RACE reads, yielding one entry per CDR3 protein. Counted here are around 57,000 distinct CDR3 sequences, around 26% occurring once; the ten biggest clones make up about 3%. Material: tumor-infiltrating memory CD4+ T cells sorted from the breast tumor. All receptors derive from a female donor with breast cancer. The CDR3 runs from the conserved cysteine through the conserved F or W. The D gene is left open where the match is weak. Clone size is shown for a subset of rows, as once, few, many or a class of expanded clone.

CDR3 protein	CDR3 DNA	clone size	V gene	J gene	CDR3 length	D gene
CASRPWVSTDTQYF	TGCGCCAGCAGACCCTGGGTCAGCACAGATACGCAGTATTTT	medium-sized	TRBV5-1	TRBJ2-3	14	.
CATRDRSSTDTQYF	TGTGCCACGAGGGACAGGTCTAGCACAGATACGCAGTATTTT	once	TRBV24-1	TRBJ2-3	14	TRBD1
CASSLDGGGLNTGAFF	TGTGCCAGCAGCTTAGACGGCGGTGGGCTGAACACTGGAGCTTTCTTT	once	TRBV7-2	TRBJ1-1	16	.
CASSYGQGAFVEQYF	TGCGCCAGCAGCTATGGACAGGGGGCTTTTGTAGAGCAGTACTTC	.	TRBV5-1	TRBJ2-7	15	TRBD1
CASSRGGDSYEQYF	TGTGCCAGCAGTCGTGGGGGGGACTCCTACGAGCAGTACTTC	.	TRBV12-3/TRBV12-4	TRBJ2-7	14	TRBD2
CASRLDARGKTEAFF	TGTGCCAGCAGGCTCGATGCCAGGGGTAAAACTGAAGCTTTCTTT	.	TRBV2	TRBJ1-1	15	.
CASSLEGTYSGNTIYF	TGTGCCAGCAGCTTAGAGGGCACCTACTCTGGAAACACCATATATTTT	.	TRBV7-2	TRBJ1-3	16	.
CASRINFEQYF	TGTGCCAGCAGAATAAATTTCGAGCAGTACTTC	.	TRBV28	TRBJ2-7	11	.
CASSLEGVLGQPQHF	TGCGCCAGCAGCTTGGAGGGTGTTTTGGGTCAGCCCCAGCATTTT	.	TRBV5-1	TRBJ1-5	15	.
CASSLVVPPTLHF	TGTGCCAGCAGTTTAGTTGTCCCACCGACCCTCCACTTT	.	TRBV12-3/TRBV12-4	TRBJ1-6	13	.
CASSLRGGGENIQYF	TGTGCCAGCAGCTTACGGGGCGGTGGGGAAAACATTCAGTACTTC	medium-sized	TRBV7-2	TRBJ2-4	15	.
CSVELGYEQYF	TGCAGCGTTGAATTGGGCTACGAGCAGTACTTC	few	TRBV29-1	TRBJ2-7	11	.
CASSLAAGGLYNEQFF	TGCGCCAGCAGCTTGGCCGCGGGAGGTTTATACAATGAGCAGTTCTTC	.	TRBV5-1	TRBJ2-1	16	TRBD2
CASSTQGANTGELFF	TGCGCCAGCAGCACGCAGGGGGCGAACACCGGGGAGCTGTTTTTT	few	TRBV5-1	TRBJ2-2	15	TRBD1
CAGSYHRSTYEQYF	TGTGCCGGCAGTTATCACCGATCAACTTACGAGCAGTACTTC	few	TRBV6-2/TRBV6-3	TRBJ2-7	14	.
CSARVRNQPQHF	TGCAGTGCTAGAGTTAGGAATCAGCCCCAGCATTTT	few	TRBV20-1	TRBJ1-5	12	.
CATSASGAVDTQYF	TGTGCCACCAGTGCGTCGGGAGCCGTAGATACGCAGTATTTT	few	TRBV24-1	TRBJ2-3	14	.
CASSPGQRTDTQYF	TGTGCCAGCAGCCCCGGACAGCGCACAGATACGCAGTATTTT	.	TRBV7-3	TRBJ2-3	14	.
CSVARWRAWTF	TGCAGCGTCGCCCGGTGGAGAGCTTGGACCTTC	many	TRBV29-1	TRBJ1-2	11	.
CASKGGSYNSPLHF	TGTGCCAGTAAGGGCGGCTCCTATAATTCACCCCTCCACTTT	few	TRBV19	TRBJ1-6	14	.
CASIQDPSSTEAFF	TGTGCCTCCATCCAGGACCCCTCGAGCACTGAAGCTTTCTTT	few	TRBV6-5	TRBJ1-1	14	.
CASSEADRTDTQYF	TGCGCCAGCAGCGAGGCGGACAGGACAGATACGCAGTATTTT	many	TRBV5-1	TRBJ2-3	14	TRBD1
CASSRLGTPQEQYF	TGTGCCAGCAGCCGACTCGGGACCCCTCAAGAGCAGTACTTC	.	TRBV7-9	TRBJ2-7	14	.
CSARDHRGVGNTIYF	TGCAGTGCTAGAGATCACAGGGGGGTTGGAAACACCATATATTTT	.	TRBV20-1	TRBJ1-3	15	TRBD1
CASRPLQGGTQYF	TGTGCCAGCAGGCCCCTTCAGGGGGGTACGCAGTATTTT	many	TRBV6-5	TRBJ2-3	13	.
CASSESRNNEQFF	TGTGCCAGCAGTGAAAGTCGCAACAATGAGCAGTTCTTC	.	TRBV2	TRBJ2-1	13	.
CASSLPQGRNGYTF	TGTGCCAGCAGTCTGCCCCAGGGAAGGAATGGCTACACCTTC	few	TRBV28	TRBJ1-2	14	.
CARSLVDRKETQYF	TGTGCCAGAAGTTTAGTAGACAGAAAAGAGACCCAGTACTTC	.	TRBV28	TRBJ2-5	14	.
CASSRGERANEQFF	TGCGCCAGCAGTCGGGGCGAGAGGGCCAATGAGCAGTTCTTC	.	TRBV5-1	TRBJ2-1	14	.
CASSQDNTDTQYF	TGCGCCAGCAGCCAAGACAACACAGATACGCAGTATTTT	.	TRBV4-3	TRBJ2-3	13	.
CASGLEGGLAGTGELFF	TGTGCCAGCGGCTTAGAAGGGGGACTAGCGGGAACCGGGGAGCTGTTTTTT	.	TRBV7-2	TRBJ2-2	17	TRBD2
CASSEALQGGYTF	TGTGCCAGCAGTGAAGCGCTTCAGGGGGGCTACACCTTC	.	TRBV2	TRBJ1-2	13	.
CASSQNSAGLNQAFF	TGCGCCAGCAGCCAAAATAGTGCGGGGCTTAATCAAGCTTTCTTT	few	TRBV4-1	TRBJ1-1	15	.
CATSDSSTGEQFF	TGTGCCACCAGTGATTCTAGCACGGGCGAGCAGTTCTTC	once	TRBV24-1	TRBJ2-1	13	.
CASSLVLGGSSYEQYF	TGCGCCAGCAGCTTGGTGTTAGGGGGTTCTTCCTACGAGCAGTACTTC	few	TRBV5-1	TRBJ2-7	16	.
CASSLGRRAYNEQFF	TGTGCCAGCAGTTTGGGGAGGAGGGCTTACAATGAGCAGTTCTTC	few	TRBV12-3/TRBV12-4	TRBJ2-1	15	.
CASSPPASTGTYGYTF	TGTGCCAGCAGCCCGCCTGCATCGACAGGGACCTATGGCTACACCTTC	.	TRBV7-9	TRBJ1-2	16	TRBD1
CASSLQTSKETQYF	TGTGCCAGCAGCCTTCAGACTAGCAAAGAGACCCAGTACTTC	.	TRBV7-8	TRBJ2-5	14	TRBD2
CASSGRRHLNQPQHF	TGTGCCAGCAGCGGGAGACGGCACCTCAATCAGCCCCAGCATTTT	.	TRBV5-6	TRBJ1-5	15	.
CASSPGTGGTGELFF	TGTGCCAGCAGCCCGGGGACAGGGGGGACCGGGGAGCTGTTTTTT	few	TRBV7-3	TRBJ2-2	15	TRBD1
CATLPTSAVSSGQFF	TGTGCCACCTTACCCACTAGCGCCGTTTCCTCGGGGCAGTTCTTC	.	TRBV19	TRBJ2-1	15	TRBD2
CASSLGPQGKTQYF	TGCGCCAGCAGCTTGGGGCCTCAGGGCAAGACCCAGTACTTC	few	TRBV5-1	TRBJ2-5	14	.
CASSELSPTEELFF	TGTGCCAGCAGTGAACTATCCCCGACCGAGGAGCTGTTTTTT	few	TRBV2	TRBJ2-2	14	.
CAISAREAGTYEQYF	TGTGCCATCAGTGCTCGCGAGGCAGGGACCTACGAGCAGTACTTC	few	TRBV10-3	TRBJ2-7	15	.
CASSTMTGVNSPLHF	TGTGCCAGCAGTACGATGACAGGGGTGAATTCACCCCTCCACTTT	few	TRBV28	TRBJ1-6	15	TRBD1
CAWSTGGARTGELFF	TGTGCCTGGAGTACAGGGGGCGCTAGGACCGGGGAGCTGTTTTTT	.	TRBV30	TRBJ2-2	15	TRBD1
CASSWVSLSNTEAFF	TGCGCCAGCAGCTGGGTTAGTTTGTCGAACACTGAAGCTTTCTTT	once	TRBV5-1	TRBJ1-1	15	.
CATRLAPYNEQFF	TGTGCCACCCGACTAGCGCCCTACAATGAGCAGTTCTTC	.	TRBV6-2/TRBV6-3	TRBJ2-1	13	TRBD2
CSAPTLRVSNYGYTF	TGCAGTGCCCCAACCCTGCGAGTATCTAACTATGGCTACACCTTC	.	TRBV20-1	TRBJ1-2	15	.
CSGGHPNTEAFF	TGCAGCGGGGGACATCCGAACACTGAAGCTTTCTTT	medium-sized	TRBV29-1	TRBJ1-1	12	.
CASSLTPRGTEYF	TGTGCCAGCAGCTTAACGCCCAGGGGGACTGAGTACTTC	.	TRBV7-3	TRBJ2-7	13	.
CASSLDRTSTDTQYF	TGTGCCAGCAGCTTAGATCGGACTAGCACAGATACGCAGTATTTT	many	TRBV7-9	TRBJ2-3	15	.
CASSRSRGNTIYF	TGTGCCAGCAGCAGATCTAGGGGAAACACCATATATTTT	.	TRBV7-6	TRBJ1-3	13	.
CASSLKPDGEAFF	TGTGCCAGCAGTCTAAAACCCGACGGGGAAGCTTTCTTT	few	TRBV12-3/TRBV12-4	TRBJ1-1	13	.